The TCR beta chain under discussion was sequenced for a study of radiotherapy plus CTLA-4 blockade in lung cancer. As for the study in general: Around 20% of enrolled patients responded objectively, and roughly 31% had disease control.

Note on this clone: Its antigen is still unknown.

Study observations and caveats: Strongest reported response predictors: early blood clone changes and post-radiation interferon-beta. TCR clones of tumor origin grew in blood after radiotherapy plus ipilimumab.

The protocol was immunoSEQ multiplex PCR, while the TCRdb copy is restricted to in-frame clones and leaves out a portion. Of 55,000 to 85,000 clones in the sample, 60% to 80% were seen once. The J segment lost 7 bases and the V segment lost 3 bases, leaving 3 bases of the junction unmatched. Germline V gene sequence: CDR1 SGHAT, CDR2 FQDESV (reference sequence). This CDR3 spans 14 amino acids. Alongside CTLA-4 blockade with ipilimumab, patients with chemo-refractory metastatic non-small-cell lung cancer received focal radiation. The receptor was isolated from a human donor with non-small cell lung cancer whose response to radiotherapy plus ipilimumab could not be evaluated. Some clones in this sample may be carry-over from other donors' samples. V is TRBV11-1 and J is TRBJ1-6; 7 bases agree with TRBD1. The sequencing here drew on peripheral blood, taken from a patient treated with radiotherapy plus ipilimumab. As DNA, the CDR3 is TGTGCCAGCAGCTTTGGACAGGAGAATTCACCCCTCCACTTT. This gives the protein CASSFGQENSPLHF.